This T cell receptor beta chain was obtained from a study of shared clonotypes between healthy human individuals. Study summary: The cohort comprised a couple of women and a few men. Their ages spanned 18 to 49 years.

V was clipped by 0 bases and J by 6 bases, with 12 bases between them. This CDR3 region has 15 residues. CDR1 is PRHDT, CDR2 FYEKMQ, per germline (reference sequence). Naive CD8 cells comprised CD45RO-negative, CCR7-positively selected cells, excluding terminally differentiated effector memory CD45RA+ cells. Every contributor of samples was a Caucasian grown-up residing in Nashville, Tennessee. A 200 ng quantity of DNA, 32,000 or so T cell genomes, went into the sorted-subset replicate PCRs. Here immunoSEQ multiplex PCR was the method, and the copy in TCRdb shows in-frame clones only, minus some. The sample lists some 2 million clones; approximately 94% were seen once. General study points: Expectations were that clonotype sharing among donors would be affected by sequencing depth.

About this clone: Its antigen is as yet unknown.

The chain joins TRBV13 to TRBJ1-5; perhaps TRBD1 as D (5 bases). The clonotype originates from a man younger than 35 in good health. The sample taken for sequencing was naive CD8+ T cells sorted from blood. In DNA form, the CDR3 reads TGTGCCAGCAGCTTAGGCCGGGGGGGAACTCAGCCCCAGCATTTT. Translated: CASSLGRGGTQPQHF.